This T cell receptor beta chain was captured in a study of a mutant IDH1 vaccine in newly diagnosed glioma. Study findings and constraints: Changes in the top peripheral T cell clonotypes seemingly had no bearing on pseudoprogression.

Germline lookup yields CDR1 LNHNV and CDR2 YYDKDF (reference sequence). V was pared by 3 bases and J by 2 bases, with 8 bases of the junction left unmatched. The CDR3 spans 19 residues. Method: immunoSEQ multiplex PCR; TCRdb's copy keeps in-frame clones and lacks some. The profile shows tens of thousands of clones, around 80% of them singletons. This clone was recorded a few times. The antigen is not known. Time point reported: week 35, safety follow-up. The study gave 300 ug of mutant IDH1 20-mer peptide per vaccine dose, with topical imiquimod. Patients carried new grade 3 or 4 IDH1-mutant astrocytomas lacking nuclear ATRX.

The TCR was taken from a man younger than 45 with glioma. The sample here was PBMCs, taken from a glioma patient whose treatment included an IDH1 peptide vaccine. The chain couples TRBV15 to TRBJ2-3; the match to TRBD2 covers 16 bases. The CDR3 DNA is TGTGCCACCAGCAGCTCCTGGGGACTAGCGGGGGGGCACACAGATACGCAGTATTTT. Its protein is CATSSSWGLAGGHTDTQYF. The entire variable domain, with the rest obtained from reference TRBV15 and TRBJ2-3, is as follows: DAMVIQNPRYQVTQFGKPVTLSCSQTLNHNVMYWYQQKSSQAPKLLFHYYDKDFNNEADTPDNFQSRRPNTSFCFLDIRSPGLGDTAMYLCATSSSWGLAGGHTDTQYFGPGTRLTVL.